This T cell receptor (beta chain) was observed in a study of cytomegalovirus exposure and HLA in healthy donors. Trimming removed 5 bases from V and 7 bases from J; junction bases left unmatched: 11. The germline gives CDR1 SEHNR, CDR2 FQNEAQ (reference sequence). This CDR3 spans 14 amino acids. The primer mix had 60 Vbeta and 13 Jbeta primers. Assay used: immunoSEQ multiplex PCR; TCRdb lists only in-frame clones, some missing. The repertoire holds 74,000 or so clones, with around three quarters as singletons. Input material: PBMCs. V is TRBV7-9 and J is TRBJ2-7; 7 positions match TRBD2. The source is a woman aged 40 to 49 in good health and CMV-seronegative. CDR3 protein: CASSPLRIGGEQYF. Written as DNA, the CDR3 is TGTGCCAGCAGCCCCTTGAGGATCGGGGGGGAGCAGTACTTC. Combining the CDR3 with reference TRBV7-9 and TRBJ2-7 gives the whole variable domain DTGVSQNPRHKITKRGQNVTFRCDPISEHNRLYWYRQTLGQGPEFLTYFQNEAQLEKSRLLSDRFSAERPKGSFSTLEIQRTEQGDSAMYLCASSPLRIGGEQYFGPGTRLTVT.